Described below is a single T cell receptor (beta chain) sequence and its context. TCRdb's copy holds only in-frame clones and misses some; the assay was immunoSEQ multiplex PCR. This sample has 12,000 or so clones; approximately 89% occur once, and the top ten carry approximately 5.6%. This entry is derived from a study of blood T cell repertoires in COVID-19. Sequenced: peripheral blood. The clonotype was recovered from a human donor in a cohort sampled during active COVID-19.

The CDR3 nucleotides read TGCGCCAGCAGCCCCACCAGCTCTGGAAACACCATATATTTT. This sequence encodes CASSPTSSGNTIYF. The chain is built from TRBV5-1 and TRBJ1-3; no clear D gene. Trimming pared 4 bases from V and 0 bases from J, leaving 8 bases between. The germline V gene has CDR1 SGHRS and CDR2 YFSETQ. The CDR3 is 14 amino acids.